This T cell receptor (beta chain) was documented in a study of blood T cell repertoires in COVID-19. Across the whole study: From T cells, B-cell-depleted T cells, or PBMCs came the material, which was cDNA or gDNA.

How the authors handled the data: The assay estimated nucleated cells by amplifying reference gene primers. Only in-frame clones appear in the TCRdb table, and some are missing; sequencing was by immunoSEQ multiplex PCR. V and J calls and clone size come straight from that table; D and trimming were deduced from the DNA. Of around 160,000 clones listed, around 81% are singletons. Each recovered donor of Cohort 3 presented with two negative PCRs, clearance, or symptom resolution. This CDR3 comprises 14 residues. Trimming took 5 bases from V and 6 from J; bases not matched to a gene: 8. Looked up from germline, CDR1 is PRHDT and CDR2 is FYEKMQ (reference sequence).

The gene calls are TRBV13 and TRBJ2-7, with 9 bases aligning to TRBD1. The sequence derives from a man aged 40-50 years who had recovered from COVID-19. The sequencing sample was made of PBMCs or T cells enriched from blood (not recorded which). The DNA for the CDR3 is TGTGCCAGCAGCGTCCTAACAGGGGGCGGCGAGCAGTACGTC. Translated: CASSVLTGGGEQYV.